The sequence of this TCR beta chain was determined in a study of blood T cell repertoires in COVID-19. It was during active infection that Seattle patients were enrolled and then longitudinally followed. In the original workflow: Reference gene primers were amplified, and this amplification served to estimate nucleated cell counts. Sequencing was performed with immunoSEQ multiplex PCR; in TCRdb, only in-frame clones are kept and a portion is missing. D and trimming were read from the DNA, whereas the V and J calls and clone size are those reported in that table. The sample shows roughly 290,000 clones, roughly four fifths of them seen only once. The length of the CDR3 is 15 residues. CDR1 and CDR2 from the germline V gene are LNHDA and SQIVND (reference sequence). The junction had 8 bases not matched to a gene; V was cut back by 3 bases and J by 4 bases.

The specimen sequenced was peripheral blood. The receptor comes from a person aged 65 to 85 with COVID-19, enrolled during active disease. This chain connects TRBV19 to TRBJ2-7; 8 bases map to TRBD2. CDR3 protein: CASSITSGGWYEQYF. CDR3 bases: TGTGCCAGTAGTATTACTAGCGGAGGATGGTACGAGCAGTACTTC.